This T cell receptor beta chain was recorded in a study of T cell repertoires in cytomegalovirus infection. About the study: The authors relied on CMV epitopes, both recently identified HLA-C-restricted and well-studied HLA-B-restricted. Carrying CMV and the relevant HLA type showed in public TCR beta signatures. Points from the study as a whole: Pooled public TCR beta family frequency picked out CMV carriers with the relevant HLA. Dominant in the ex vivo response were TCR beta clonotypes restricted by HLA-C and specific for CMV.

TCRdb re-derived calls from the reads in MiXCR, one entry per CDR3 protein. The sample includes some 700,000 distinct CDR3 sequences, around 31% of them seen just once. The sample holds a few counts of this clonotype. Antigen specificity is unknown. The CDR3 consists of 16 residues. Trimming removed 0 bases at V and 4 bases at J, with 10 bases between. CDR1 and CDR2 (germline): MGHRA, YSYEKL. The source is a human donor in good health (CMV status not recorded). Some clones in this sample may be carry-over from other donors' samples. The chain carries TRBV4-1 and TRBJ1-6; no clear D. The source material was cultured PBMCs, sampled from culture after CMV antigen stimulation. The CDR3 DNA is TGCGCCAGCAGCCAAGAGGACTCGGTTTATAATTCACCCCTCCACTTT. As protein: CASSQEDSVYNSPLHF.